This T cell receptor beta chain is drawn from a study of OX40 agonist ivuxolimab in advanced cancers. Study at large: Of mixed ages from about 20 to 80 and averaging approximately 60 years, the group was about 80% male. One patient with hepatocellular carcinoma and two with cutaneous melanoma, three in all, had partial responses.

Blood specimens came from baseline, cycle 4 day 1, and cycle 7 day 1. The CDR3 covers 14 residues. V dropped 5 bases and J dropped 5; count of bases not matched to a gene: 7. Germline V gene data show CDR1 as LNHDA and CDR2 as SQIVND (reference sequence). Sequencing was performed with immunoSEQ multiplex PCR; in TCRdb, only in-frame clones are kept and a portion is missing. Among over 55,000 clones listed, more than 65% were seen once. This TCR was recovered from an adult with an advanced solid tumor such as melanoma, head and neck, liver or kidney cancer. This sample comprised CD4+ or CD8+ T cells sorted from blood, obtained in a trial of the OX40 agonist ivuxolimab. The genes are TRBV19 and TRBJ2-5; 8 nucleotides match TRBD2. This CDR3 is CASSAGLDGETQYF. Written as DNA, the CDR3 is TGTGCCAGTAGTGCGGGACTAGATGGTGAGACCCAGTACTTC.